One sample yielded the 20 T cell receptor beta chains listed below, sequenced in a study of radiotherapy plus CTLA-4 blockade in lung cancer (dated by TCRdb to 2016 to 2019). Libraries were constructed by the immunoSEQ multiplex PCR assay. TCRdb limited this immuneACCESS table to in-frame rearrangements with V and J called. A share of clones is missing; checked studies link under half to unresolved V genes, and the rest is unexplained. Recorded for this sample are about 85,000 clones; approximately 83% of them occurred a single time. Approximately 2% of the sample goes to the ten largest clones. Sequenced material: peripheral blood, taken from a patient treated with radiotherapy plus ipilimumab. Receptors originate from a human donor with non-small cell lung cancer who had a partial response to radiotherapy plus ipilimumab.

This chain uses TRBV23-1 with TRBJ2-1; 7 bases match TRBD2. TRBV23-1 falls under the ORF class, with uncertain function. The CDR3 consists of 19 residues. Trimming removed 11 bases from V and 7 bases from J; junction bases left unmatched: 29. CDR3 DNA sequence: TGCGCCGACAGCAGTCGAGGACGGGCAGAAGAATTGGGAGGGAATGAGCAGTTCTTC. Translated: CADSSRGRAEELGGNEQFF.

The V call is TRBV20-1, the J call TRBJ2-3; D unclear. CDR1 and CDR2 (germline): DFQATT, SNEGSKA (reference sequence). Trimming removed 0 bases at V and 5 bases at J, with 3 bases between. This CDR3 region has 11 residues. Written as DNA, the CDR3 is TGCAGTGCTAGAGATCTAGATACGCAGTATTTT. This sequence encodes CSARDLDTQYF.

The chain uses TRBV6-1 and TRBJ2-2; TRBD1 might be the D (6 bases). Germline loops: CDR1 MNHNS, CDR2 SASEGT. The V end lost 10 bases, the J end lost 2 bases, and 11 bases lay between the germline ends. This CDR3 has 13 residues. CDR3 protein: CAIGTQNTGELFF. As DNA, the CDR3 is TGTGCCATCGGGACACAAAACACCGGGGAGCTGTTTTTT.

This clone is a singleton in its sample. V usage is TRBV7-8 and J usage is TRBJ2-1; 10 bases are a match to TRBD2. The J segment lost 3 bases and the V segment lost 4 bases, leaving 6 bases of the junction unmatched. Germline V lookup: CDR1 SGHVS, CDR2 FQNEAQ. This CDR3 comprises 16 residues. CDR3 loop: CASSSRTSGIYNEQFF. CDR3 nucleotide sequence: TGTGCCAGCAGCTCCCGGACTAGCGGAATCTACAATGAGCAGTTCTTC. Filled out from reference TRBV7-8 and TRBJ2-1, the complete variable domain reads GAGVSQSPRYKVAKRGQDVALRCDPISGHVSLFWYQQALGQGPEFLTYFQNEAQLDKSGLPSDRFFAERPEGSVSTLKIQRTQQEDSAVYLCASSSRTSGIYNEQFFGPGTRLTVL.

The CDR3 here is CAWSPTAGTAGGLSGNTIYF. The CDR3 coding sequence is TGTGCCTGGAGCCCGACCGCCGGGACCGCCGGGGGTCTATCGGGAAACACCATATATTTT. The chain couples TRBV30 to TRBJ1-3, with a possible D match to TRBD1 (5 bases). Trimming took 3 bases from V and 4 from J, leaving 31 bases between them. Germline V lookup: CDR1 GTSNPN, CDR2 SVGIG (reference sequence). The CDR3 is 20 residues long.

This rearrangement joins TRBV7-2 to TRBJ2-7; D is possibly TRBD1 (6 bases). Germline-derived CDR1 and CDR2 are SGHTA and FQGNSA. The V and J ends lost 4 bases and 0 bases respectively, with 7 bases between them. The CDR3 has 13 amino acids. The CDR3, as DNA: TGTGCCAGCAGCTCACAGGGCTCCTACGAGCAGTACGTC. Translated: CASSSQGSYEQYV.

DNA for the CDR3: TGCGCCAGCAGCCACCGGGACAGGGTCGACAAGACCCAGTACTTC. Its protein product is CASSHRDRVDKTQYF. The rearrangement links TRBV5-1 to TRBJ2-5; 9 bases line up with TRBD1. J was trimmed by 6 bases and V by 4 bases; bases with no gene match: 10. Germline V gene sequence: CDR1 SGHRS, CDR2 YFSETQ. The CDR3 length is 15 residues. The full variable domain, its missing parts supplied by reference TRBV5-1 and TRBJ2-5, is KAGVTQTPRYLIKTRGQQVTLSCSPISGHRSVSWYQQTPGQGLQFLFEYFSETQRNKGNFPGRFSGRQFSNSRSEMNVSTLELGDSALYLCASSHRDRVDKTQYFGPGTRLLVL.

V gene TRBV28 combines with J gene TRBJ1-1; D gene unclear. The CDR3 spans 14 residues. The V end was cut by 1 base, the J end by 3 bases, with 9 bases between. CDR1 and CDR2 (germline): MDHEN, SYDVKM. The CDR3: CASSLSTSDTEAFF. In DNA, the CDR3 is TGTGCCAGCAGTTTATCGACCAGCGACACTGAAGCTTTCTTT.

The chain couples TRBV21-1 to TRBJ1-2; TRBD1, the table's D call, was not compared with the DNA. TRBV21-1 is deemed a pseudogene. This CDR3 is built from 15 residues. This CDR3 reads CASSKCVESRYGYTF. CDR3 DNA sequence: TGTGCCAGCAGCAAATGTGTCGAAAGCAGGTATGGCTACACCTTC.

The chain carries TRBV28 and TRBJ1-2, with 8 bases identical to TRBD1. The germline gives CDR1 MDHEN, CDR2 SYDVKM. This CDR3 is built from 15 residues. J lost 2 bases, V lost 5 bases, and 7 bases had no gene match. CDR3 sequence: CASSGTGSPNYGYTF. CDR3 in DNA: TGTGCCAGCAGTGGGACAGGCAGCCCAAACTATGGCTACACCTTC.

Comments on this clone: Here the CDR3 omits its conserved ending phenylalanine or tryptophan, so a read error is the likely source. This chain links TRBV7-9 with TRBJ1-2; TRBD1 is a possible D gene (6 bases). The CDR3 contains 13 residues. Trimming pared 5 bases from V and 2 bases from J, leaving 9 bases between. The germline gives CDR1 SEHNR, CDR2 FQNEAQ (reference sequence). The CDR3 bases are TGTGCCAGCAGCCACGACAGGAACTATGGCTACACCCTC. This codes for CASSHDRNYGYTL.

The DNA of the CDR3 is TGTGCCAGCAGCGGACCGGGACTAGCGGGAGGAAAGTACGAGCAGTACTTC. Its protein is CASSGPGLAGGKYEQYF. The rearrangement links TRBV9 to TRBJ2-7; 15 positions match TRBD2. In germline, CDR1 is SGDLS, CDR2 YYNGEE. Trimming cost V 3 bases and J 4 bases; bases outside gene matches: 8. The CDR3 runs to 17 residues.

V and J are TRBV5-1 and TRBJ1-1, with 10 positions matching TRBD1. This CDR3 contains 14 residues. Per the germline V gene, CDR1 is SGHRS and CDR2 is YFSETQ. The junction had 5 bases not matched to a gene; V was cut back by 3 bases and J by 6 bases. The CDR3, as DNA: TGCGCCAGCAGCTCCGGGGACAGGGGCTCTGAAGCTTTCTTT. Its translation is CASSSGDRGSEAFF.

The gene calls are TRBV15 and TRBJ1-5; 7 bases agree with TRBD1. J was trimmed by 4 bases and V by 3 bases; bases with no gene match: 9. The germline V gene encodes CDR1 LNHNV and CDR2 YYDKDF (reference sequence). This CDR3 is 16 amino acids long. The CDR3 sequence: CATSSVGQRRNQPQHF. The DNA for the CDR3 is TGTGCCACCAGCAGCGTGGGACAGAGAAGAAATCAGCCCCAGCATTTT.

The rearrangement links TRBV7-6 to TRBJ1-1; TRBD1 is a possible D gene (6 bases). The germline V gene has CDR1 SGHVS and CDR2 FNYEAQ. The germline V and J ends were trimmed by 5 bases and 2 bases, with 15 bases remaining between them. The CDR3 sequence is 15 residues long. The CDR3 protein is CASSPLTGLNTEAFF. The CDR3 DNA reads TGTGCCAGCAGCCCACTAACAGGGTTAAACACTGAAGCTTTCTTT.

This clone has just a few counts. The V gene is TRBV10-1, the J gene TRBJ1-3; D not resolved. V was shortened by 3 bases and J by 0 bases, with 3 bases between the two germline ends. Germline V CDR1 and CDR2: WNHNN, SYGVQD (reference sequence). This CDR3 region has 13 residues. The CDR3 loop is CASSDFSGNTIYF. As DNA, the CDR3 is TGCGCCAGCAGTGACTTCTCTGGAAACACCATATATTTT.

V gene TRBV7-9 combines with J gene TRBJ1-5; TRBD1 matches 10 bases. The CDR3 is made up of 15 amino acids. Unmatched junction bases numbered 6, after V lost 5 bases and J lost 5 bases. CDR1 and CDR2 from the germline V gene are SEHNR and FQNEAQ (reference sequence). CDR3 nucleotide sequence: TGTGCCAGCAGCCGGACCGGGACAGGGGATCAGCCCCAGCATTTT. It specifies CASSRTGTGDQPQHF.

As DNA, the CDR3 is TGTGCCAGCAGTGACAGGTCCTATGGCTACACCTTC. This gives the protein CASSDRSYGYTF. The chain is built from TRBV6-1 and TRBJ1-2; D uncertain. The CDR3 length is 12 residues. Germline V lookup: CDR1 MNHNS, CDR2 SASEGT. The ends were cut back, 3 bases at V and 4 bases at J, with 6 bases in the middle.

This clone was seen a single time. The chain combines TRBV30 with TRBJ2-2; 9 bases are a match to TRBD2. This CDR3 is 17 amino acids long. V lost 0 bases and J lost 5; bases outside the gene matches: 10. Germline V gene data show CDR1 as GTSNPN and CDR2 as SVGIG (reference sequence). DNA of the CDR3: TGTGCCTGGAGTGTAACCTTCAGCGGGAGGCCTACCGGGGAGCTGTTTTTT. It yields the protein CAWSVTFSGRPTGELFF.

V usage is TRBV7-2 and J usage is TRBJ2-7, with TRBD2 matching over 8 bases. Unmatched junction bases numbered 6, after V lost 1 base and J lost 4 bases. CDR1 and CDR2 from the germline V gene are SGHTA and FQGNSA. The CDR3 has 15 residues. DNA of the CDR3: TGTGCCAGCAGCTTAGGGTCTAGCGGGCGATACGAGCAGTACGTC. Encoded protein: CASSLGSSGRYEQYV.